One sample yielded the 9 T cell receptor beta chains listed below, sequenced in a study of blood T cell repertoires in COVID-19. The protocol was immunoSEQ multiplex PCR, while the TCRdb copy is restricted to in-frame clones and leaves out a portion. Of roughly 340,000 clones in the sample, about 89% were seen once. Sequencing input: peripheral blood. The receptor source for this set is a woman between 50 and 59 years old with COVID-19, enrolled during active disease.

The CDR3 loop reads CASRQGTGWLDGYTF. The CDR3 coding sequence is TGTGCCAGCAGACAAGGGACAGGGTGGTTGGATGGCTACACCTTC. The V call is TRBV6-5, the J call TRBJ1-2, with 9 bases lining up with TRBD1. In germline, CDR1 is MNHEY, CDR2 SVGAGI. V was pared by 6 bases and J by 6 bases, with 11 bases of the junction left unmatched. The CDR3 has 15 residues.

The V gene is TRBV19, the J gene TRBJ2-2, with 7 nucleotides matching TRBD2. This CDR3 comprises 14 residues. Losses at the gene ends were 11 bases for V and 6 bases for J; bases not matched to a gene: 12. Germline V gives CDR1 LNHDA, CDR2 SQIVND (reference sequence). The CDR3 nucleotides are TGTGCCTCGGAGGCGGGAGTTTACCCCGGGGAGCTGTTTTTT. Encoded protein: CASEAGVYPGELFF.

A note on this clone: The sample contains more than one DNA sequence encoding this CDR3. The chain carries TRBV27 and TRBJ2-7, with D tentatively TRBD2 (5 bases). This CDR3 region has 13 residues. Trimming cost V 6 bases and J 2 bases, with 11 bases left between them. From germline, CDR1 is MNHEY and CDR2 SMNVEV (reference sequence). DNA of the CDR3: TGTGCCAGCAGCTTTGGACTGGCCTACGAGCAGTACTTC. This sequence encodes CASSFGLAYEQYF.

The chain carries TRBV4-3 and TRBJ2-3; D ambiguous. Trimming stripped 0 bases from V and 1 base from J, with 11 bases between. Per germline, CDR1 LGHNA and CDR2 YSLEER. This CDR3 is built from 16 residues. The CDR3 sequence is CASSQDPPGGTDTQYF. DNA for the CDR3: TGCGCCAGCAGCCAAGATCCCCCTGGAGGCACAGATACGCAGTATTTT.

This chain joins TRBV27 and TRBJ2-7, with 13 bases that match TRBD2. The V segment lost 6 bases and the J segment 5 bases; nucleotides outside the gene matches: 10. This CDR3 contains 16 residues. The V gene's germline CDR1 is MNHEY and CDR2 SMNVEV (reference sequence). CDR3 sequence reads: CASSLGLAGAPNEQYF. The CDR3, as DNA: TGTGCCAGCAGCCTAGGACTAGCGGGAGCTCCAAACGAGCAGTACTTC.

The table lists this clone with a count of one. This chain links TRBV5-1 with TRBJ2-2; D gene unclear. The CDR3 loop spans 11 amino acids. Germline assignment: CDR1 SGHRS and CDR2 YFSETQ. The V gene lost 3 bases and the J gene lost 6 bases, with 3 bases spanning the gap. CDR3 bases: TGCGCCAGCAGCTCCTCCGGGGAGCTGTTTTTT. Its translation is CASSSSGELFF.

The V call is TRBV19, the J call TRBJ1-2; 7 nucleotides align to TRBD1. This CDR3 has 15 residues. Trimming at V came to 6 bases and at J to 4 bases, leaving 11 bases not matched to a gene. CDR1 LNHDA and CDR2 SQIVND come from the germline V gene (reference sequence). This CDR3 reads CASSLGGNIVYGYTF. CDR3 DNA: TGTGCCAGTAGCCTAGGGGGCAACATCGTCTATGGCTACACCTTC.

The V and J genes are TRBV10-3 and TRBJ2-7; the match to TRBD1 covers 10 bases. The germline V gene encodes CDR1 ENHRY and CDR2 SYGVKD. The J segment lost 3 bases and the V segment lost 6 bases, leaving 5 bases of the junction unmatched. This CDR3 has 14 amino acids. The CDR3 bases are TGTGCCATCAGCAACCGGGACAGGGGCTACGAGCAGTACTTC. Translation: CAISNRDRGYEQYF.

The rearrangement uses TRBV27 and TRBJ2-1, with D possibly TRBD2 on 6 matching bases. This CDR3 is built from 15 residues. Between the trimmed V and J ends, which lost 3 bases and 8 bases, there was a span of 17 bases. Germline CDR1 and CDR2: MNHEY and SMNVEV (reference sequence). The CDR3 DNA follows: TGTGCCAGCAGTTTGTGGGCGGGGCGGGTCCATGAGCAGTTCTTC. Translation: CASSLWAGRVHEQFF.